A single sample gave rise to the 2 T cell receptor beta chains below, sequenced in a study of regulatory and conventional T cells in RAG deficiency. Method: immunoSEQ multiplex PCR; TCRdb's copy keeps in-frame clones and lacks some. This repertoire shows roughly 13,000 clones, about 92% found once; its top ten account for approximately 1%. Blood CD4+ CD25-low CD127-high conventional T cells supplied the genomic DNA template. This sample also appeared in a second study, on regulatory T cells. That work adds: Primers: 52 TRBV forward and 13 TRBJ reverse.

Sequencing was done on a sample of CD4+ effector T cells sorted from blood. These receptors came from a human donor in good health.

The chain recombines TRBV6-5 with TRBJ2-7; 10 bases are shared with TRBD1. With 7 bases clipped from V and 3 bases from J, the junction kept 6 bases outside the gene matches. Germline CDR1 and CDR2: MNHEY and SVGAGI. This CDR3 is built from 14 residues. This chain's CDR3 is CASTVGDRGYEQYF. The DNA of the CDR3 is TGTGCCAGCACCGTAGGGGACAGGGGCTACGAGCAGTACTTC.

V gene TRBV30 combines with J gene TRBJ1-2; maybe TRBD1 (5 bases). Looked up from germline, CDR1 is GTSNPN and CDR2 is SVGIG (reference sequence). The CDR3 is 12 residues long. V lost 1 base, J lost 5 bases, and 8 bases lay in between. CDR3 loop: CAWSGQSYGYTF. CDR3 coding DNA: TGTGCCTGGAGTGGACAGTCTTATGGCTACACCTTC.